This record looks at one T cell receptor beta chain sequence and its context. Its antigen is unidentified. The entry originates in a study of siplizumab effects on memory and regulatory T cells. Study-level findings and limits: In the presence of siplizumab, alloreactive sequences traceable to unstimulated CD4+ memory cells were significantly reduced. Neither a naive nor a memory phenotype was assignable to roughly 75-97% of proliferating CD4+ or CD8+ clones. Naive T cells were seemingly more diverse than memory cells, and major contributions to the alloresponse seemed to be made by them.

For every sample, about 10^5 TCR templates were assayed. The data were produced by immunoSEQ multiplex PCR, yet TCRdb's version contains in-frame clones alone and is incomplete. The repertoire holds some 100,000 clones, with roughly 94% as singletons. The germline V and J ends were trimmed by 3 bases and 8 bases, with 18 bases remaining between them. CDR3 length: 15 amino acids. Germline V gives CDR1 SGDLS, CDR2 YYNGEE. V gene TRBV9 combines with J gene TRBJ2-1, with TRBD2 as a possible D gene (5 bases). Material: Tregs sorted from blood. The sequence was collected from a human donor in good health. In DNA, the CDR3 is TGTGCCAGCAGCGCCAAAGGGTGGGCGGGCGATGAGCAGTTCTTC. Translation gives CASSAKGWAGDEQFF.